A single sample gave rise to the 20 T cell receptor beta chains below, sequenced in a study of cytomegalovirus exposure and HLA in healthy donors. The PCR had 60 Vbeta and 13 Jbeta primers. Sequencing was performed with immunoSEQ multiplex PCR; in TCRdb, only in-frame clones are kept and a portion is missing. The repertoire holds about 140,000 clones, with less than 80% as singletons. Source material: PBMCs. The receptor set was obtained from a man aged 40-49 years in good health and CMV-seropositive.

This clone occurred a few times. CDR3 in amino acids: CASSDSYEQYF. The DNA for the CDR3 is TGTGCCAGTAGCGACAGCTACGAGCAGTACTTC. The chain joins TRBV19 to TRBJ2-7; the D gene is possibly TRBD1 (5 bases). The germline CDR1 and CDR2 sequences are LNHDA and SQIVND (reference sequence). The V end was cut by 6 bases, the J end by 3 bases, with 6 bases between. This CDR3 contains 11 residues.

This clone has just a few counts. The V and J genes are TRBV7-3 and TRBJ1-1; a possible D gene is TRBD1 (5 bases). The germline V gene has CDR1 SGHTA and CDR2 FQGTGA. The CDR3 runs to 13 residues. V was cut by 1 base and J by 7 bases, with 10 bases left in between. CDR3 loop: CASSLNSGDEAFF. The CDR3 coding sequence is TGTGCCAGCAGCTTAAACTCGGGGGATGAAGCTTTCTTT.

V gene TRBV5-1 combines with J gene TRBJ2-3; D is uncertain. With 1 base removed from V and 2 bases from J, the gap between germline ends came to 8 bases. The length of the CDR3 is 14 residues. The germline CDR1 and CDR2 sequences are SGHRS and YFSETQ. This CDR3 reads CASSLHPNTDTQYF. The DNA for the CDR3 is TGCGCCAGCAGCTTGCATCCTAACACAGATACGCAGTATTTT.

The rearrangement uses TRBV7-7 and TRBJ2-5; TRBD1 matches at 9 bases. After removal of 1 base from V and 5 bases from J, the junction contained 5 bases not matched to a gene. CDR1 SSHAT and CDR2 FNYEAQ come from the germline V gene (reference sequence). This CDR3 region has 15 residues. The CDR3 is CASSLGGQGWETQYF. The CDR3 nucleotides read TGTGCCAGCAGCTTAGGTGGACAGGGGTGGGAGACCCAGTACTTC.

J is TRBJ2-5 and V is TRBV7-3, with 7 positions matching TRBD2. The CDR3 is 14 residues long. J gave up 4 bases and V 3 bases, and 5 bases lay outside the gene matches. Germline values: CDR1 SGHTA, CDR2 FQGTGA. CDR3 in amino acids: CASSFSGGVETQYF. The DNA of the CDR3 is TGTGCCAGCAGCTTTTCGGGAGGCGTAGAGACCCAGTACTTC.

This chain links TRBV6-5 with TRBJ1-5; the match to TRBD1 covers 8 bases. The length of the CDR3 is 15 residues. V gave up 10 bases and J gave up 1 base; unmatched junction bases: 9. The germline CDR1 and CDR2 sequences are MNHEY and SVGAGI. The CDR3 spells CATTPTGASNQPQHF. CDR3 coding DNA: TGTGCCACCACGCCGACAGGGGCGAGCAATCAGCCCCAGCATTTT.

The rearrangement links TRBV19 to TRBJ2-5, with D possibly being TRBD2 (6 bases). The germline V gene encodes CDR1 LNHDA and CDR2 SQIVND (reference sequence). Trimming cost V 3 bases and J 1 base, with 12 bases left between them. This CDR3 is built from 15 residues. The chain's CDR3 is CASSIHASAQETQYF. CDR3 coding DNA: TGTGCCAGTAGTATCCACGCTAGCGCCCAAGAGACCCAGTACTTC.

With respect to this clone: One end of the junction varies from germline; a read error may be responsible. J is TRBJ2-2 and V is TRBV7-9; 14 nucleotides align to TRBD2. The germline CDR1 and CDR2 sequences are SEHNR and FQNEAQ (reference sequence). The length of the CDR3 is 16 residues. CDR3 sequence (DNA): TGTTCCAGCAGCTTAGGGACTAGCGGGAGAGCCGGGGAGCTGTTTTTT. Its protein is CSSSLGTSGRAGELFF.

The chain has TRBV7-2 and TRBJ2-3, with 10 bases that match TRBD1. The junction had 9 bases not matched to a gene; V was cut back by 8 bases and J by 4 bases. CDR1 is SGHTA, CDR2 FQGNSA, per germline. The length of the CDR3 is 15 residues. CDR3 nucleotide sequence: TGTGCCAGCGGCGCCCGGGACAGGGGATCAGATACGCAGTATTTT. Amino acid sequence: CASGARDRGSDTQYF.

The chain employs TRBV6-1 and TRBJ1-1; D is ambiguous. The V and J ends lost 6 bases and 10 bases respectively, with 18 bases between them. The CDR3 has 13 amino acids. The germline V gene encodes CDR1 MNHNS and CDR2 SASEGT. CDR3 in amino acids: CASSLWASLGAFF. CDR3 in DNA: TGTGCCAGCAGCCTTTGGGCTTCCCTCGGAGCTTTCTTT.

V usage is TRBV19 and J usage is TRBJ1-6, with D uncertain. The CDR3 runs 15 residues. Germline CDR1 reads LNHDA; CDR2 reads SQIVND (reference sequence). Trimming cost V 3 bases and J 8 bases, with 14 bases left between them. The CDR3 here is CASSMNPLPDSPLHF. The CDR3 DNA sequence: TGTGCCAGTAGTATGAACCCCCTCCCGGATTCACCCCTCCACTTT.

CDR3 DNA sequence: TGTGCCAGCAGCATAGACAGGGCTAGCAATCAGCCCCAGCATTTT. As protein: CASSIDRASNQPQHF. The gene calls are TRBV6-4 and TRBJ1-5, with 7 bases matching TRBD1. The CDR3 is 15 amino acids. CDR1 MRHNA and CDR2 SNTAGT come from the germline V gene. V was clipped by 6 bases and J by 0 bases; unmatched bases: 5.

This sequence joins TRBV10-2 and TRBJ2-7, with 8 bases identical to TRBD2. The germline V gene has CDR1 WSHSY and CDR2 SAAADI. V trimming: 7 bases; J trimming: 6 bases; junction bases outside the gene matches: 5. The CDR3 sequence is 12 residues long. The CDR3 here is CASNRGGGEQYF. In nucleotides, the CDR3 is TGCGCCAGCAATCGGGGGGGAGGCGAGCAGTACTTC.

The chain is built from TRBV11-2 and TRBJ2-1, with D possibly TRBD1 on 5 matching bases. This CDR3 is 14 amino acids long. Trimming removed 2 bases from V and 7 bases from J, with 12 bases in between. Per germline, CDR1 SGHAT and CDR2 FQNNGV. CDR3: CASSLMRQPNEQFF. CDR3 coding DNA: TGTGCCAGCAGCTTAATGCGACAGCCAAATGAGCAGTTCTTC.

This chain uses TRBV5-4 with TRBJ2-7; unclear D gene. V was shortened by 3 bases and J by 4 bases, with 5 bases between the two germline ends. This CDR3 is 11 amino acids long. Germline-derived CDR1 and CDR2 are SGHNT and YYREEE (reference sequence). The CDR3 reads CASSSQYEQYF. Here the CDR3 DNA reads TGTGCCAGCAGCTCTCAGTACGAGCAGTACTTC.

This chain joins TRBV5-6 and TRBJ2-7, with 9 bases lining up with TRBD1. The trim removed 3 bases at V and 4 bases at J, leaving 8 bases unmatched. Germline CDR1 and CDR2: SGHDT and YYEEEE. This CDR3 is 15 amino acids long. CDR3 in DNA: TGTGCCAGCAGCTCCGGGACAGGGTTGTGGTACGAGCAGTACTTC. As protein: CASSSGTGLWYEQYF.

The V call is TRBV5-1, the J call TRBJ1-4; TRBD1 matches at 7 bases. Germline CDR1 and CDR2: SGHRS and YFSETQ. Trimming cost V 4 bases and J 0 bases; bases outside gene matches: 15. The CDR3 sequence is 19 residues long. DNA of the CDR3: TGCGCCAGCAGCCTAAAAACCGCCGGGACAGCAGCAACTAATGAAAAACTGTTTTTT. Its protein product is CASSLKTAGTAATNEKLFF.

V gene TRBV4-1 combines with J gene TRBJ2-7; possible D gene TRBD2, 7 bases. The V end lost 1 base, the J end lost 5 bases, and 18 bases lay between the germline ends. The CDR3 consists of 16 residues. In germline, CDR1 is MGHRA, CDR2 YSYEKL. CDR3 bases: TGCGCCAGCAGCCAAGGCAGGGGCGGGAGTAGCGACGAGCAGTACTTC. Protein product: CASSQGRGGSSDEQYF.

This clone came up a few times. CDR3 sequence reads: CASGGGQGWTEAFF. CDR3 bases: TGTGCCTCAGGGGGGGGACAGGGGTGGACTGAAGCTTTCTTT. V gene TRBV27 combines with J gene TRBJ1-1, with 10 bases identical to TRBD1. Trimming at V came to 11 bases and at J to 5 bases, leaving 11 bases not matched to a gene. The CDR3 runs 14 residues. In germline, CDR1 is MNHEY, CDR2 SMNVEV (reference sequence).

V usage is TRBV25-1 and J usage is TRBJ1-1, with D possibly being TRBD1 (5 bases). CDR1 and CDR2 from the germline V gene are MGHDK and SYGVNS. Trimming left V 4 bases short and J 7 bases short, with 19 bases between. The CDR3 covers 15 residues. CDR3 amino acids: CASSGWGGKSFEAFF. Written as DNA, the CDR3 is TGTGCCAGCAGTGGATGGGGGGGTAAGAGCTTTGAAGCTTTCTTT.